These 9 T cell receptor beta chains originate from one sample sequenced in a study of Graves' ophthalmopathy and Graves' hyperthyroidism. Using RNA transcripts, the TCR beta CDR3 regions were amplified. HTBI primers served in a first-round RT-PCR, which a second-round multiplex PCR followed. From the multiplex PCR reads, TCRdb called clonotypes with MiXCR, one entry per CDR3 protein. Here the sample spans roughly 480,000 distinct CDR3 sequences, approximately 15% being singletons. Sample: blood. All receptors derive from a young woman with Graves' ophthalmopathy.

This clonotype was detected many times. The V and J genes are TRBV28 and TRBJ2-7, with 7 bases that match TRBD1. V was pared by 4 bases and J by 2 bases, with 8 bases of the junction left unmatched. CDR3 length: 15 residues. CDR1 is MDHEN and CDR2 is SYDVKM in the germline V gene. The CDR3 nucleotides are TGTGCCAGCAGTTGGCAGGGGGAAACCCCCTACGAGCAGTACTTC. Protein: CASSWQGETPYEQYF.

This clonotype was found many times. The chain couples TRBV12-3 or TRBV12-4 to TRBJ2-5; D gene uncertain. The ends were cut back, 3 bases at V and 5 bases at J, with 7 bases in the middle. CDR3 length: 12 amino acids. CDR3 residues: CASSFLRETQYF. The DNA of the CDR3 is TGTGCCAGCAGTTTCTTACGCGAGACCCAGTACTTC.

Remarks on this clonotype: One end of the junction fails to match germline, which may point to a read error. This chain joins TRBV6-2 or TRBV6-3 and TRBJ2-5; D possibly corresponds to TRBD1 (5 bases). The CDR3 runs to 14 residues. Germline CDR1 MNHEY, CDR2 SVGEGT. The CDR3 region has the DNA TGTGCCATCAGTCCTGGACAATTCGGAGAGACCCAGTACTTC. It codes for CAISPGQFGETQYF.

This clonotype was recorded at least ten times. The chain recombines TRBV5-1 with TRBJ1-1; the D is unclear. Looked up from germline, CDR1 is SGHRS and CDR2 is YFSETQ. Trimming removed 4 bases at V and 4 bases at J, with 17 bases between. The CDR3 covers 15 residues. The CDR3, as DNA: TGCGCCAGCAGCCTGGGTAGGGCGGAAGGCACTGAAGCTTTCTTT. Translated: CASSLGRAEGTEAFF.

A few counts support this clonotype. The chain recombines TRBV20-1 with TRBJ1-6, with D hard to call. This CDR3 contains 18 residues. Germline V CDR1 and CDR2: DFQATT, SNEGSKA (reference sequence). The V end lost 0 bases, the J end lost 0 bases, and 15 bases lay between the germline ends. The DNA for the CDR3 is TGCAGTGCTAGAGATCGAGGGATTCAGAGCTCCTATAATTCACCCCTCCACTTT. Translating gives CSARDRGIQSSYNSPLHF.

The chain joins TRBV4-1 to TRBJ2-4, with 7 bases matching TRBD1. This CDR3 is built from 13 residues. Losses at the gene ends were 4 bases for V and 16 bases for J; bases not matched to a gene: 13. Germline CDR1 is MGHRA and CDR2 is YSYEKL. The CDR3: CASSRPGQPFNYF. Here the CDR3 DNA reads TGCGCCAGCAGCCGGCCGGGACAGCCTTTCAATTACTTC.

The rearrangement joins TRBV20-1 to TRBJ2-2; D is possibly TRBD1 (6 bases). Germline loops: CDR1 DFQATT, CDR2 SNEGSKA (reference sequence). The CDR3 sequence is 15 residues long. Between the trimmed V and J ends, which lost 6 bases and 0 bases, there was a span of 14 bases. CDR3 DNA sequence: TGCAGTGCCTCAAAGGACAGCGCGAACACCGGGGAGCTGTTTTTT. Amino acids: CSASKDSANTGELFF.

This clonotype was recorded many times. The chain uses TRBV6-1 and TRBJ2-7; 11 bases align to TRBD2. CDR3 size: 22 residues. Unmatched junction bases numbered 27, after V lost 5 bases and J lost 3 bases. CDR1 and CDR2 from the germline V gene are MNHNS and SASEGT. The CDR3 sequence: CASSQDRGTEKFSGRAFYEQYF. As DNA, the CDR3 is TGTGCCAGCAGTCAAGACCGCGGGACAGAAAAATTTAGCGGGAGGGCCTTCTACGAGCAGTACTTC.

This clonotype showed up just once. Being one base from a much bigger clone, this may be a read error. This chain connects TRBV12-3 or TRBV12-4 to TRBJ1-5; a possible D gene is TRBD1 (5 bases). Trimming removed 3 bases from V and 0 bases from J, with 9 bases in between. The CDR3 totals 15 residues. As DNA, the CDR3 is TGTGCCAGCAGTTTTAGCAGGGATAGCAATCAGCCCCAGCATTTT. Translation gives CASSFSRDSNQPQHF.